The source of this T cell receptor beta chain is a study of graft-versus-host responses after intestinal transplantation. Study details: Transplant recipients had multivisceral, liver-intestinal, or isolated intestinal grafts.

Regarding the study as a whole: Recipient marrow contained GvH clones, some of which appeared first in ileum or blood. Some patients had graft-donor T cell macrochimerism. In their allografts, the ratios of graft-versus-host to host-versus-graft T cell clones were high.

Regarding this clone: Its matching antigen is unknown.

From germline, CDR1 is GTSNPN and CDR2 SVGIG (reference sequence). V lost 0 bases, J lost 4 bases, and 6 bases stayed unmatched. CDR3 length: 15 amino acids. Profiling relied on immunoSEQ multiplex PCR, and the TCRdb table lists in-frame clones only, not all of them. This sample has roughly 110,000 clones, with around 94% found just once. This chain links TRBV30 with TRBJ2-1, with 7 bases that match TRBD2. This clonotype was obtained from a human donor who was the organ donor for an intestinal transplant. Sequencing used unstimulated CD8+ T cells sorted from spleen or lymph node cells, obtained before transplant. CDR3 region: CAWSVRRGSYNEQFF. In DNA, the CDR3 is TGTGCCTGGAGTGTTCGGCGCGGGAGTTACAATGAGCAGTTCTTC.